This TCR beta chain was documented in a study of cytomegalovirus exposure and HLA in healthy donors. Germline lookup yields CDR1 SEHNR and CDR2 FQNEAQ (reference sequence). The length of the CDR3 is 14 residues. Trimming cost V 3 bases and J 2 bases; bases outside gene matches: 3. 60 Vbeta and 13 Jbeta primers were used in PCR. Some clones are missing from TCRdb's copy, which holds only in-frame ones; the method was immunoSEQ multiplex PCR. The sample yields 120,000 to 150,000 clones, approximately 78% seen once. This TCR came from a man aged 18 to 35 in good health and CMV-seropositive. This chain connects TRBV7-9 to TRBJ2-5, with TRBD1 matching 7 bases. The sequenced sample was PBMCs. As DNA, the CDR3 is TGTGCCAGCAGCTTCTTGGGACAGCAAGAGACCCAGTACTTC. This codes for CASSFLGQQETQYF.